These 4 T cell receptor beta chains share one sample of origin, sequenced in a study of T-cell reconstitution after alpha-beta-depleted transplantation in children. TCRbeta library construction was performed incorporating unique molecular identifiers. One entry per CDR3 protein, called by TCRdb with MiXCR from the PCR reads. In the table there are approximately 390,000 distinct CDR3 sequences, about 11% of which are singletons. The specimen was PBMCs from the stem cell graft donor, collected from the stem cell graft. The receptors were sampled from a human donor who donated a stem cell graft to a child with acute myeloid leukemia.

Regarding this clonotype: This clone may be a read error of a much larger clone one base away. The chain couples TRBV29-1 to TRBJ1-1, with D uncertain. V was cut by 7 bases and J by 2 bases, with 8 bases left in between. The CDR3 totals 11 residues. Germline CDR1 and CDR2: SQVTM and ANQGSEA. The CDR3 sequence: CSATLNTEAFF. As DNA, the CDR3 is TGCAGCGCCACACTCAACACTGAAGCTTTCTTT.

As for this clonotype: A single base separates this from a much larger clone, so it may be a read error. The chain joins TRBV2 to TRBJ2-1, with 7 bases matching TRBD2. J gave up 6 bases and V 8 bases, and 4 bases lay outside the gene matches. Germline V CDR1 and CDR2: SNHLY, FYNNEI. The CDR3 contains 12 residues. CDR3 sequence: CASGGDSNEQFF. In nucleotides, the CDR3 is TGTGCCAGCGGGGGGGATTCCAATGAGCAGTTCTTC.

The chain links TRBV24-1 to TRBJ2-3, with 7 positions matching TRBD1. The trim removed 4 bases at V and 4 bases at J, leaving 4 bases unmatched. This CDR3 is built from 14 residues. Germline V CDR1 and CDR2: KGHDR, SFDVKD. CDR3 nucleotides: TGTGCCACCAGTGACCGGACAGGTCCAGATACGCAGTATTTT. It is translated as CATSDRTGPDTQYF.

This clonotype was observed many times. The chain links TRBV29-1 to TRBJ1-3; no clear D. The CDR3 spans 12 residues. Germline loops: CDR1 SQVTM, CDR2 ANQGSEA. The V end lost 6 bases, the J end lost 2 bases, and 8 bases lay between the germline ends. The CDR3 sequence: CSVERTGNTIYF. The CDR3 region has the DNA TGCAGCGTCGAACGGACTGGAAACACCATATATTTT. Drawing the rest from reference TRBV29-1 and TRBJ1-3, the complete variable domain is SAVISQKPSRDICQRGTSLTIQCQVDSQVTMMFWYRQQPGQSLTLIATANQGSEATYESGFVIDKFPISRPNLTFSTLTVSNMSPEDSSIYLCSVERTGNTIYFGEGSWLTVV.